This T cell receptor beta chain appears in the sequencing data of a study of Ad26.COV2.S vaccination and SARS-CoV-2 variants. Study-wide results and limits: Estimates derived from TCR breadth and depth analyses may have underestimated total T cell responses.

About this clone itself: The antigen remains unidentified.

Germline CDR1 is LNHDA and CDR2 is SQIVND (reference sequence). The V gene lost 7 bases and the J gene lost 4 bases, with 22 bases spanning the gap. CDR3 size: 17 residues. TCRdb keeps only in-frame clones here, not all; method: immunoSEQ multiplex PCR. The table shows over 110,000 clones, with 86% occurring only once. The sequencing here drew on peripheral blood, taken after recovery from COVID-19. The V gene is TRBV19, the J gene TRBJ2-2, with a tentative D call TRBD2 (6 bases). The TCR was taken from a human donor who had recovered from COVID-19. CDR3 in DNA: TGTGCCAGTAACCTCCTTGTGGCGGGGATCGTCACCGGGGAGCTGTTTTTT. Its protein is CASNLLVAGIVTGELFF.